This TCR beta chain was captured in a study of T-cell reconstitution after alpha-beta-depleted transplantation in children. This clonotype was observed at least ten times. Unique molecular identifiers were incorporated into the prepared TCRbeta library. One entry per CDR3 protein results from TCRdb running MiXCR on the PCR reads. The repertoire holds 250,000 to 300,000 distinct CDR3 sequences, with 9.9% as singletons. The CDR3 spans 13 residues. Between the trimmed V and J ends, which lost 3 bases and 3 bases, there was a span of 8 bases. Germline V CDR1 and CDR2: SEHNR, FQNEAQ (reference sequence). This clonotype was sampled from a human donor who donated a stem cell graft to a child with SCID. The chain recombines TRBV7-9 with TRBJ1-2, with a possible D match to TRBD1 (6 bases). The specimen was PBMCs from the stem cell graft donor, collected from the stem cell graft. The CDR3 is CASSLAGDYGYTF. The CDR3 DNA follows: TGTGCCAGCAGCTTGGCAGGGGACTATGGCTACACCTTC.